This TCR beta chain is from a study of OX40 agonist ivuxolimab in advanced cancers. Across the study: Participants, around 80% male, averaged roughly 60 years of age, ranging from about 23 to 90.

Sequencing was performed with immunoSEQ multiplex PCR; in TCRdb, only in-frame clones are kept and a portion is missing. The sample has approximately 65,000 clones; around 86% are singletons. Trimming took off 10 bases at V and 0 bases at J, with 13 bases between the two ends. The CDR3 has 14 amino acids. Germline V gene data show CDR1 as LNHDA and CDR2 as SQIVND (reference sequence). The source of this sequence is an adult with an advanced solid tumor such as melanoma, head and neck, liver or kidney cancer. This chain connects TRBV19 to TRBJ1-5; weak D call: TRBD1 (5 bases). The source was CD4+ or CD8+ T cells sorted from blood, collected in a trial of the OX40 agonist ivuxolimab. The CDR3 reads CATRQLNSNQPQHF. The CDR3 DNA reads as TGTGCCACCCGACAGCTAAATAGCAATCAGCCCCAGCATTTT.